This TCR beta chain was recovered during a study of T cell responses to AZD1222 COVID-19 vaccine. As to this clone: Its target is not known.

Whole-study results and caveats: Only five or six people who got AZD1222 tested seropositive at baseline. White British ancestry dominated among donors, who included more females, and clonal diversity was possibly underestimated. There were repertoire samples only from the period after the peak T cell response.

The CDR3 length is 16 residues. V shed 2 bases, J shed 0 bases, and the junction held 6 bases outside the gene matches. Germline V gives CDR1 SGHDT, CDR2 YYEEEE. The assay was immunoSEQ multiplex PCR, and TCRdb's table has in-frame clones only and misses some. The sample shows some 130,000 clones, 88% of them seen only once. Second-dose groups at about 4 or about 12 weeks were pooled. The receptor was isolated from an adult who received the AZD1222 COVID-19 vaccine. Sequenced material: peripheral blood, taken 28 days after the second AZD1222 dose. The chain joins TRBV5-6 to TRBJ2-3; 7 bases are a match to TRBD1. The CDR3 loop is CASSFGQVRSTDTQYF. The CDR3 bases are TGTGCCAGCAGCTTTGGACAGGTCCGTAGCACAGATACGCAGTATTTT.